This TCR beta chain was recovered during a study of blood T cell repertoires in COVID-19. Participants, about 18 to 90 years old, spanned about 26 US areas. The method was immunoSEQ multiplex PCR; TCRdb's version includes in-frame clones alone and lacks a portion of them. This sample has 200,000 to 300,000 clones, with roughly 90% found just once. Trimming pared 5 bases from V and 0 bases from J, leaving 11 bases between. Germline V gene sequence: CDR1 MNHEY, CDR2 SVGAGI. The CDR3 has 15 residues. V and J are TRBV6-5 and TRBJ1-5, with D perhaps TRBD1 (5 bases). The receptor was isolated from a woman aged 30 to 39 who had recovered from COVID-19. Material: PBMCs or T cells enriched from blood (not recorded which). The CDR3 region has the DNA TGTGCCAGCAGTATGCAGGGCTATAGCAATCAGCCCCAGCATTTT. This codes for CASSMQGYSNQPQHF.